Below, one T cell receptor beta chain is given with its context. TCRdb re-analysed the RT-PCR reads in MiXCR, keeping a single row per CDR3 protein. The sample lists hundreds of thousands of distinct CDR3 sequences; more than 15% were seen once. The record originates from a study of patients and donors after allogeneic stem cell transplantation. The junction had 8 bases not matched to a gene; V was cut back by 4 bases and J by 2 bases. The CDR3 spans 16 residues. The germline CDR1 and CDR2 sequences are LGHNA and YSLEER. V is TRBV4-3 and J is TRBJ2-5, with 9 bases fitting TRBD1. The origin of this receptor is a human donor who was either an allogeneic HSCT recipient or a stem cell or donor lymphocyte infusion donor (not recorded which). It is not recorded whose cells these are; they may come from a transplant donor. The sample taken for sequencing was blood, either unsorted or a sorted T cell fraction (not recorded which). The DNA for the CDR3 is TGCGCCAGCAGCCCCGGACAGGGGAGTGGGCAAGAGACCCAGTACTTC. It encodes CASSPGQGSGQETQYF.